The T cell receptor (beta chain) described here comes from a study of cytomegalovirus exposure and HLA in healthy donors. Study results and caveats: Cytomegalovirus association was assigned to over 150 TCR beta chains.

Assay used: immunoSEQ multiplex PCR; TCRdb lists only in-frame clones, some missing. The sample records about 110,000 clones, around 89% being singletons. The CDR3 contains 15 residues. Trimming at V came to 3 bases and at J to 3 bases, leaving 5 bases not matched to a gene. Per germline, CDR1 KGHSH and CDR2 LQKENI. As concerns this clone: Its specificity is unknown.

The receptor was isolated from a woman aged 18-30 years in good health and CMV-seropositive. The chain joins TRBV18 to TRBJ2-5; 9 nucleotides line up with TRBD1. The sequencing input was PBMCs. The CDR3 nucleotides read TGTGCCAGCTCACCTATCCGGACAGGGGAAGAGACCCAGTACTTC. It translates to CASSPIRTGEETQYF. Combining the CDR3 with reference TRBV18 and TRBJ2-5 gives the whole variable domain NAGVMQNPRHLVRRRGQEARLRCSPMKGHSHVYWYRQLPEEGLKFMVYLQKENIIDESGMPKERFSAEFPKEGPSILRIQQVVRGDSAAYFCASSPIRTGEETQYFGPGTRLLVL.